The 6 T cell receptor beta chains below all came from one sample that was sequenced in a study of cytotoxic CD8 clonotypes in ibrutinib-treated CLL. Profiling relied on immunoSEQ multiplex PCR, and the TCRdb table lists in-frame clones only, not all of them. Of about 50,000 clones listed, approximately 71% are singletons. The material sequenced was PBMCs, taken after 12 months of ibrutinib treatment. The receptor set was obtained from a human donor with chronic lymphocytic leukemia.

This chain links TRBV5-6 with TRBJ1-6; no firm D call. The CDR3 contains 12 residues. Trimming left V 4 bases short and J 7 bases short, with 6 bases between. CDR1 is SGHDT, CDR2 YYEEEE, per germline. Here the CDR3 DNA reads TGTGCCAGCAGCCTCGTAAATTCACCCCTCCACTTT. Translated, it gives CASSLVNSPLHF.

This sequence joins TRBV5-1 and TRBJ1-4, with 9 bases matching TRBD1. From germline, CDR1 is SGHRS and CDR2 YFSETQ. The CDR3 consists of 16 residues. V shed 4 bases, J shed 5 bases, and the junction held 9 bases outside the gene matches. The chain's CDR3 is CASSPATGGGNEKLFF. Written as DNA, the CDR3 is TGCGCCAGCAGCCCGGCCACAGGGGGCGGAAATGAAAAACTGTTTTTT.

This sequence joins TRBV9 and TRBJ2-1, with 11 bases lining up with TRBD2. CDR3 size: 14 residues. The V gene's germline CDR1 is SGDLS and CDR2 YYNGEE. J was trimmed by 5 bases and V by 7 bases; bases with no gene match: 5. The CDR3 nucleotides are TGTGCCAGCGACACTAGCGGGAGCGACAATGAGCAGTTCTTC. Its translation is CASDTSGSDNEQFF.

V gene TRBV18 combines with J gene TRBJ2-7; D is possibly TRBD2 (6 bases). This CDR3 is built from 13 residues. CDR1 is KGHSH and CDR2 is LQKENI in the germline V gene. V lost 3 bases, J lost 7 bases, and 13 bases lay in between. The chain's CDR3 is CASSPGLGEEQYF. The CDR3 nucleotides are TGTGCCAGCTCACCGGGACTGGGGGAAGAGCAGTACTTC.

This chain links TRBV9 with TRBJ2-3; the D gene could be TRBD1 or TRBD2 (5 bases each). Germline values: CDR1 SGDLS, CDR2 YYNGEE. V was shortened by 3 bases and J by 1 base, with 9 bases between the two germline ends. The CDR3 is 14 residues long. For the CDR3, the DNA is TGTGCCAGCAGCGGGGACCTCCGCACAGATACGCAGTATTTT. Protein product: CASSGDLRTDTQYF.

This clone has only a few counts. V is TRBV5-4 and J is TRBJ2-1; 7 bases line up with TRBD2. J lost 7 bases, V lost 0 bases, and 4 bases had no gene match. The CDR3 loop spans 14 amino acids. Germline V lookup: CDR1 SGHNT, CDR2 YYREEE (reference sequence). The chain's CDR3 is CASSLDPGGNEQFF. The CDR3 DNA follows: TGTGCCAGCAGCTTGGATCCCGGGGGGAATGAGCAGTTCTTC.